The present entry profiles one T cell receptor (beta chain) with its context. Antigen specificity is unknown. This record belongs to a study of beta chain features in type 1 diabetes. Study conclusions and caveats: For Type 1 diabetes patients, all four CD4+ subsets carried TCRB CDR3s that were moderately but significantly shorter.

CDR3 length: 16 residues. Trimming took 6 bases from V and 5 from J, leaving 19 bases between them. The germline gives CDR1 ENHRY, CDR2 SYGVKD. Expressed TCRB transcripts were sequenced after all isolated RNA was converted to cDNA. Libraries were prepared by immunoSEQ multiplex PCR; TCRdb keeps only in-frame clonotypes and omits some of them. The table shows around 240,000 clones, with under 20% occurring only once. This clonotype was obtained from a man between 25 and 39 years old with type 1 diabetes. The rearrangement links TRBV10-3 to TRBJ1-4; D is ambiguous. The material sequenced was naive CD4+ T cells from blood. The CDR3 bases are TGTGCCATCAGCCTCGGCAGGACGGAACCGAATGAAAAACTGTTTTTT. Translated, it gives CAISLGRTEPNEKLFF.